Listed here is a single T cell receptor beta chain. This clonotype was observed at least ten times. It has no known antigen specificity. No clone much larger than this one lies a single base away; base qualities are absent. The sample originates from a study of CD8+CD57+ T cells in acquired aplastic anemia (dated by TCRdb to the late 2010s). Concerning the study at large: On average, sorted CD4+ and CD8+ cells yielded 2.5 to 3.5 ug of extracted DNA, with a range of about 0.18 to 30 ug. A CD8+CD57+ expansion meant a frequency higher than the mean frequency seen in healthy subjects. The paper's findings and limits, for the study overall: Over 25 CD8+ CDR3 sequences were found in both patients and controls but appeared to be highly expressed in patients and within the immunodominant clones of the patients. No significant difference in CD8+ Simpson's diversity was found between patients and healthy controls (P=0.060).

TCR beta VDJ combination and CDR3 sequence profiling used genomic DNA as the template. TCR repertoire sequencing was run on an Illumina HiSeq 2000. For the original study's pipeline: TRBV/TRBJ rearrangement plots, CDR3 size and DJ length profiles, and Simpson's diversity index were used to evaluate the repertoires. Whichever DNA sequence was most abundant in the deep sequencing data was defined as the immunodominant clone. CDR3 amino acid sequences were checked for sharing across subjects and were also compared against the VDJdb database and published repertoires. TCRdb itself trimmed the public reads at Q25 with fastp, ran MiXCR and retained productive beta chains. Each CDR3 protein gets just one entry, which takes the most common genes and DNA from the rows behind it. TCRdb's processing, not the authors', yielded these V and J calls. The sample table shows some 150,000 distinct CDR3 sequences, and about two thirds are seen once. The ten biggest clones cover approximately 48% of the sample.

The germline V gene (reference sequence) specifies LNHDA as CDR1 and SQIVND as CDR2. V drops 0 bases and J drops 1 base, leaving 15 bases in between. The CDR3 contains 17 residues, cysteine and phenylalanine counted. The CDR3 DNA has 51 bases and is translated from base 1. Patients chosen for sequencing had shown expansion of CD8+CD57+ cells by flow cytometry. Severe acquired aplastic anemia was diagnosed in all patients according to International Study of Aplastic Anemia and Agranulocytosis and Camitta criteria. At the time blood was sampled, none of the patients had received any therapy. In the study, sorted CD4+ and CD8+ blood T cells from patients with severe aplastic anemia and from healthy subjects underwent deep sequencing of TCR repertoires. Patients were enrolled under clinicaltrials.gov protocols 00001620, 01623167, 00001397, 00071045, 00081523 and 00961064 in the USA. Ficoll-Paque density gradient centrifugation was used to isolate peripheral blood mononuclear cells. CD4+ and CD8+ T cells were sorted by FACS or magnetic beads before DNA extraction.

The sequenced sample was sorted CD4+, CD8+, or CD8+CD57+ T cells (not recorded which) from PBMCs. The sequence derives from a human donor with aplastic anemia. The chain is made from TRBV19 and TRBJ1-1, and possibly TRBD1, on 6 matching bases. The DNA sequence is given as TGTGCCAGTAGTATAGAGTTCTCAGGGGCTGCGAACACTGAAGCTTTCTTT. This translates into CASSIEFSGAANTEAFF.